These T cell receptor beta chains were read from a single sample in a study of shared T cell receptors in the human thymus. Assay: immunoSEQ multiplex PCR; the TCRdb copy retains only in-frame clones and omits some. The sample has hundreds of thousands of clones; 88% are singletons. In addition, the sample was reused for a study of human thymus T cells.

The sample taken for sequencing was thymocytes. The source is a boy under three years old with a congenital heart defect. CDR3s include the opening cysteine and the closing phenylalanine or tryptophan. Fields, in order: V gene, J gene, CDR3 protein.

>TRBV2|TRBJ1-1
CASGDRANTEAFF
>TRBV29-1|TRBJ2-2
CSVSVDRDITGELFF
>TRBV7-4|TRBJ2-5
CASSPGSSGSWKETQYF
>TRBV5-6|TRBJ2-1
CASSPGLAGATLNYNEQFF
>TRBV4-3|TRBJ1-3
CASSHDPWGAGNTIYF
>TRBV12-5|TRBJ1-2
CASGLGRTGVGGYTF
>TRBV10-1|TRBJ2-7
CATSSPGDEQYF
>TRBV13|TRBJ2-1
CASSPGLAPSPRPYNEQFF
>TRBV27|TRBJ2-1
CASSAPLEEQFF
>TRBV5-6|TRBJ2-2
CASSSLAGDPRPNTGELFF
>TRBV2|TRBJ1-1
CASRKGADEAFF
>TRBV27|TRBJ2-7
CASSPQGTNEQYF
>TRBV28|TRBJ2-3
CASNGQGDSDTQYF
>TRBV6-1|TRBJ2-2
CASTGGATGELFF
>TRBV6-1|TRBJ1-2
CASSLPGDYGYTF
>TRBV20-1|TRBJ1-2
CSGSGLYGYTF
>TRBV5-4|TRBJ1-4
CASHGQGSNEKLFF
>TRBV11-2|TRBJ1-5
CASSSGPGQDSNQPQHF
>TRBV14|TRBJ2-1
CASSLRERGREHEQFF
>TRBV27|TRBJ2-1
CASSRRREGRNEQFF
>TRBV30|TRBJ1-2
CAWSAPDDRVHGYTF
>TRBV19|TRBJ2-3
CASSRTSGRSTDTQYF
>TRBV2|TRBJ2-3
CASKAREGTDTQYF
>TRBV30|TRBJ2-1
CAWSVRVTSGSNNEQFF